Presented here are 24 T cell receptor beta chains from one specimen sequenced in a study of technical replicates of blood from a few donors. Libraries were prepared by immunoSEQ multiplex PCR; TCRdb keeps only in-frame clonotypes and omits some of them. Counted here are tens of thousands of clones, 85% to 90% occurring once; the ten biggest clones make up about 5%. What was sequenced was PBMCs. These receptors were taken from a human donor in good health. Some clones in this sample may be carry-over from other donors' samples.

This clone was detected only a few times. This chain joins TRBV23-1 and TRBJ2-7; TRBD1 might be the D (6 bases). TRBV23-1 counts as an open reading frame of uncertain function. V gave up 4 bases and J gave up 2 bases, with 12 bases separating them. The CDR3 is 14 amino acids. CDR3 protein: CASSPPTGTYEQYF. CDR3 coding DNA: TGCGCCAGCAGTCCTCCGACAGGAACCTACGAGCAGTACTTC.

This clone was found once. This chain connects TRBV5-1 to TRBJ2-7, with TRBD2 matching 10 bases. The CDR3 is 13 residues long. Unmatched junction bases numbered 0, after V lost 3 bases and J lost 3 bases. CDR1 is SGHRS and CDR2 is YFSETQ in the germline V gene. CDR3 region: CASSWTSGYEQYF. For the CDR3, the DNA is TGCGCCAGCAGCTGGACTAGCGGCTACGAGCAGTACTTC.

The V gene is TRBV2, the J gene TRBJ1-3, with a weak D call TRBD1 (5 bases). Germline CDR1 reads SNHLY; CDR2 reads FYNNEI. Trimming shortened V by 5 bases and J by 5 bases, and 13 bases separated the two germline ends. The CDR3 runs to 14 residues. CDR3 bases: TGTGCCAGCAGTCCCGGGGGTTCCCGAAACACCATATATTTT. Translating gives CASSPGGSRNTIYF.

The gene calls are TRBV19 and TRBJ1-2, with D possibly matching TRBD1 (6 bases). The CDR3 covers 12 residues. The germline CDR1 and CDR2 sequences are LNHDA and SQIVND (reference sequence). Trimming removed 8 bases from V and 8 bases from J, with 15 bases in between. The CDR3 region is CASFGEGGGYTF. In nucleotides, the CDR3 is TGTGCCAGTTTTGGGGAGGGGGGCGGCTACACCTTC.

The chain is built from TRBV7-9 and TRBJ2-5; 16 bases fit TRBD2. The germline gives CDR1 SEHNR, CDR2 FQNEAQ (reference sequence). The CDR3 loop spans 17 amino acids. V gave up 4 bases and J gave up 4 bases; unmatched junction bases: 6. The CDR3 coding sequence is TGTGCCAGCAGCTCAATGGGACTAGCGGGAGGGCCAGAGACCCAGTACTTC. This encodes CASSSMGLAGGPETQYF.

This clone was observed once. The chain carries TRBV7-9 and TRBJ2-5; D is possibly TRBD1 (6 bases). The CDR3 totals 14 residues. The germline gives CDR1 SEHNR, CDR2 FQNEAQ (reference sequence). V lost 3 bases to trimming and J lost 5 bases, with 13 bases between them. In DNA, the CDR3 is TGTGCCAGCAGCTTGGGGGCGGCAGGGGAGACCCAGTACTTC. Translated: CASSLGAAGETQYF.

The chain links TRBV19 to TRBJ1-1; the match to TRBD1 covers 8 bases. The CDR3 covers 17 residues. CDR1 is LNHDA, CDR2 SQIVND, per germline (reference sequence). The trim removed 5 bases at V and 1 base at J, leaving 12 bases unmatched. As DNA, the CDR3 is TGTGCCAGTAGTTATTTGGGGACAGGTTATCCGAACACTGAAGCTTTCTTT. It specifies CASSYLGTGYPNTEAFF.

The chain couples TRBV27 to TRBJ2-1; possibly TRBD1 for D (5 bases). This CDR3 contains 14 residues. In germline, CDR1 is MNHEY, CDR2 SMNVEV (reference sequence). The germline V and J ends were trimmed by 1 base and 8 bases, with 12 bases remaining between them. CDR3 nucleotide sequence: TGTGCCAGCAGTTTATGGGGCAGATCCGATGAGCAGTTCTTC. This encodes CASSLWGRSDEQFF.

V and J are TRBV15 and TRBJ1-1; 7 bases are shared with TRBD1. The CDR3 contains 13 residues. The V and J ends lost 0 bases and 10 bases, in that order; junction bases with no gene match: 5. CDR1 and CDR2 (germline): LNHNV, YYDKDF (reference sequence). CDR3 bases: TGTGCCACCAGCAGAGATCGACAGGGTTCAGCTTTCTTT. Translation: CATSRDRQGSAFF.

This chain joins TRBV9 and TRBJ2-3, with a weak D call TRBD2 (6 bases). V shed 0 bases and J shed 2 bases, with 10 bases lying between them. In germline, CDR1 is SGDLS, CDR2 YYNGEE. The CDR3 has 15 residues. CDR3 amino acids: CASSVGGTPTDTQYF. As DNA, the CDR3 is TGTGCCAGCAGCGTAGGGGGGACTCCCACAGATACGCAGTATTTT.

The J gene is TRBJ1-1, the V gene TRBV5-1, with 7 positions matching TRBD1. With 2 bases clipped from V and 4 bases from J, the junction kept 8 bases outside the gene matches. CDR1 SGHRS and CDR2 YFSETQ come from the germline V gene. The CDR3 extends over 15 amino acids. In DNA, the CDR3 is TGCGCCAGCAGCTTTGAAACAGGGGCGGCCACTGAAGCTTTCTTT. Protein sequence: CASSFETGAATEAFF. The variable domain in full, completed from reference TRBV5-1 and TRBJ1-1, reads KAGVTQTPRYLIKTRGQQVTLSCSPISGHRSVSWYQQTPGQGLQFLFEYFSETQRNKGNFPGRFSGRQFSNSRSEMNVSTLELGDSALYLCASSFETGAATEAFFGQGTRLTVV.

The chain couples TRBV30 to TRBJ1-2; D not resolved. Germline CDR1 GTSNPN, CDR2 SVGIG (reference sequence). The CDR3 consists of 12 residues. V was shortened by 4 bases and J by 8 bases, with 14 bases between the two germline ends. The CDR3 DNA reads TGTGCCTGGACGGCGGGAAAGGGAGGCTACACCTTC. This translates into CAWTAGKGGYTF.

The gene calls are TRBV13 and TRBJ2-7; TRBD2 matches at 11 bases. CDR1 PRHDT and CDR2 FYEKMQ come from the germline V gene (reference sequence). The CDR3 length is 15 residues. J gave up 4 bases and V 5 bases, and 7 bases lay outside the gene matches. Here the CDR3 DNA reads TGTGCCAGCAGCACCTCTAGCGGGGGGATATACGAGCAGTACTTC. Its protein product is CASSTSSGGIYEQYF.

This chain connects TRBV10-2 to TRBJ2-3; 8 nucleotides align to TRBD1. The CDR3 is 16 amino acids. Germline-derived CDR1 and CDR2 are WSHSY and SAAADI. The trim removed 2 bases at V and 2 bases at J, leaving 6 bases unmatched. CDR3 protein: CASSEPTGVYTDTQYF. DNA of the CDR3: TGCGCCAGCAGTGAGCCGACAGGGGTTTACACAGATACGCAGTATTTT.

V and J are TRBV18 and TRBJ2-2, with D maybe TRBD2 (6 bases). Germline CDR1 KGHSH, CDR2 LQKENI. Trimming shortened V by 6 bases and J by 5 bases, and 13 bases separated the two germline ends. The CDR3 totals 14 residues. The CDR3 nucleotides read TGTGCCAGCTCGACCCAAGGAGGGACCGGGGAGCTGTTTTTT. Protein sequence: CASSTQGGTGELFF.

For the CDR3, the DNA is TGTGCCAGCAGTCAGGACACGGGTATCCAAGAGACCCAGTACTTC. Its protein is CASSQDTGIQETQYF. This rearrangement joins TRBV11-1 to TRBJ2-5; D perhaps matches TRBD1 (5 bases). Germline assignment: CDR1 SGHAT and CDR2 FQDESV (reference sequence). This CDR3 has 15 amino acids. V was clipped by 6 bases and J by 1 base, with 15 bases between them.

The chain recombines TRBV7-9 with TRBJ1-5; D might be TRBD1 (6 bases). Trimming cost V 4 bases and J 6 bases, with 7 bases left between them. This CDR3 is built from 12 residues. Germline V gene sequence: CDR1 SEHNR, CDR2 FQNEAQ (reference sequence). The CDR3 coding sequence is TGTGCCAGCAGCTCAGGGGTTCAGCCCCAGCATTTT. Its translation is CASSSGVQPQHF.

V usage is TRBV9 and J usage is TRBJ2-7; TRBD1 matches 7 bases. Germline V CDR1 and CDR2: SGDLS, YYNGEE. CDR3 length equals 16 residues. Trimming at V came to 2 bases and at J to 4 bases, leaving 12 bases not matched to a gene. CDR3 sequence reads: CASSVGNRDSRYEQYF. The CDR3 DNA is TGTGCCAGCAGCGTTGGGAACCGGGACAGCAGATACGAGCAGTACTTC.

This clone was found a few times. This chain connects TRBV27 to TRBJ1-5; 7 bases map to TRBD1. J lost 7 bases, V lost 6 bases, and 6 bases had no gene match. The CDR3 consists of 13 residues. Looked up from germline, CDR1 is MNHEY and CDR2 is SMNVEV (reference sequence). The CDR3, as DNA: TGTGCCAGCAGGCTAGACAGGGTACAGCCCCAGCATTTT. It translates to CASRLDRVQPQHF.

Notes on this clone: Germline is not matched at one junction end, which may reflect a read error. CDR3 bases: TGTGCCAGCACCTTGACAGCGAGGGGGAAAGAGACCCAGTACTTC. Encoded protein: CASTLTARGKETQYF. The J gene is TRBJ2-5, the V gene TRBV5-6; D is perhaps TRBD1 (6 bases). The CDR3 is made up of 15 amino acids. Germline CDR1 and CDR2: SGHDT and YYEEEE.

The chain couples TRBV6-1 to TRBJ2-2; D is perhaps TRBD2 (6 bases). The CDR3 consists of 14 residues. CDR1 is MNHNS and CDR2 is SASEGT in the germline V gene. V was trimmed by 5 bases and J by 4 bases, leaving 11 bases between them. The CDR3 region has the DNA TGTGCCAGCAGTCTTGAGGGAGGCACCGGGGAGCTGTTTTTT. Translated: CASSLEGGTGELFF.

CDR3 amino acids: CASKETGGVYGNQPQHF. The CDR3 DNA reads TGTGCCAGTAAGGAGACAGGGGGGGTTTACGGCAATCAGCCCCAGCATTTT. The J gene is TRBJ1-5, the V gene TRBV19, with 9 bases fitting TRBD1. Trimming removed 7 bases from V and 2 bases from J; junction bases left unmatched: 12. Germline-derived CDR1 and CDR2 are LNHDA and SQIVND (reference sequence). The CDR3 spans 17 residues.

The J gene is TRBJ1-1, the V gene TRBV5-6, with 8 bases aligning to TRBD1. CDR1 is SGHDT and CDR2 is YYEEEE in the germline V gene. V lost 4 bases and J lost 3; bases outside the gene matches: 5. The CDR3 has 14 residues. The chain's CDR3 is CASSPADRDTEAFF. In nucleotides, the CDR3 is TGTGCCAGCAGCCCTGCGGACAGGGACACTGAAGCTTTCTTT.

The rearrangement joins TRBV13 to TRBJ1-2, with 7 bases that match TRBD1. Germline V gene sequence: CDR1 PRHDT, CDR2 FYEKMQ (reference sequence). This CDR3 comprises 14 residues. Trimming at V came to 0 bases and at J to 4 bases, leaving 2 bases not matched to a gene. In nucleotides, the CDR3 is TGTGCCAGCAGCTTAGGAGGGGGCGGCTATGGCTACACCTTC. Amino acid sequence: CASSLGGGGYGYTF.